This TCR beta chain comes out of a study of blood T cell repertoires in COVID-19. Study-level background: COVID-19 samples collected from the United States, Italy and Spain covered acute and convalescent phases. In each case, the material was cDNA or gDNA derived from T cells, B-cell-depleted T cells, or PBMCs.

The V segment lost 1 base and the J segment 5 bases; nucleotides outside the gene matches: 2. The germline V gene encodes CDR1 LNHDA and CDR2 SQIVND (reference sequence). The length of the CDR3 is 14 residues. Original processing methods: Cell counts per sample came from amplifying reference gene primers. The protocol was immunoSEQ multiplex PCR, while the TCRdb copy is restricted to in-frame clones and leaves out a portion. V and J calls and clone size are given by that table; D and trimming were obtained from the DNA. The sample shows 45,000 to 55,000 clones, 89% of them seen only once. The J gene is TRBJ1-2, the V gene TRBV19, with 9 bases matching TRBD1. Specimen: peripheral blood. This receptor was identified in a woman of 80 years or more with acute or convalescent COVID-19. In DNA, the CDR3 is TGTGCCAGTAGTATAGCAGGACAGGGGTATGGCTACACCTTC. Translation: CASSIAGQGYGYTF.